The next 32 T cell receptor beta chains were all read from a single sample in a study of blood T cell repertoires in COVID-19. Some clones are missing from TCRdb's copy, which holds only in-frame ones; the method was immunoSEQ multiplex PCR. The table includes around 42,000 clones, 76% detected once. The specimen sequenced was peripheral blood. Receptor source: a man between 70 and 80 years old with active or convalescent COVID-19.

There are a few counts of this clone. The rearrangement joins TRBV7-9 to TRBJ1-6, with D unresolved. Germline lookup yields CDR1 SEHNR and CDR2 FQNEAQ (reference sequence). Trimming took 5 bases from V and 7 from J, leaving 12 bases between them. The CDR3 is made up of 14 amino acids. The CDR3 DNA is TGTGCCAGCAGCCTTGAGCGAGTCAATTCACCCCTCCACTTT. Translated: CASSLERVNSPLHF.

J is TRBJ2-1 and V is TRBV29-1; D is possibly TRBD2 (5 bases). This CDR3 region has 13 residues. The germline V gene has CDR1 SQVTM and CDR2 ANQGSEA. V lost 6 bases to trimming and J lost 3 bases, with 12 bases between them. CDR3 nucleotide sequence: TGCAGCGTAATGCCCCGGGGCTACAATGAGCAGTTCTTC. Its protein product is CSVMPRGYNEQFF.

This sequence joins TRBV2 and TRBJ1-5; D is undetermined. CDR1 SNHLY and CDR2 FYNNEI come from the germline V gene. This CDR3 is built from 13 residues. V gave up 6 bases and J gave up 3 bases, with 9 bases separating them. CDR3: CASRPGLNQPQHF. CDR3 nucleotides: TGTGCCAGCAGACCAGGACTCAATCAGCCCCAGCATTTT. Drawing the rest from reference TRBV2 and TRBJ1-5, the complete variable domain is EPEVTQTPSHQVTQMGQEVILRCVPISNHLYFYWYRQILGQKVEFLVSFYNNEISEKSEIFDDQFSVERPDGSNFTLKIRSTKLEDSAMYFCASRPGLNQPQHFGDGTRLSIL.

V is TRBV6-5 and J is TRBJ1-2, with TRBD1 as a possible D gene (6 bases). Germline V gene sequence: CDR1 MNHEY, CDR2 SVGAGI. V dropped 6 bases and J dropped 6 bases, with 14 bases sitting between them. The CDR3 extends over 13 amino acids. CDR3: CASRTVDRNGYTF. CDR3 DNA: TGTGCCAGCAGGACAGTCGACAGGAATGGCTACACCTTC.

J is TRBJ1-5 and V is TRBV30; D gene uncertain. The length of the CDR3 is 13 residues. Trimming shortened V by 0 bases and J by 4 bases, and 7 bases separated the two germline ends. Germline CDR1 is GTSNPN and CDR2 is SVGIG (reference sequence). CDR3 sequence: CAWSVKENQPQHF. CDR3 bases: TGTGCCTGGAGTGTAAAAGAGAATCAGCCCCAGCATTTT.

This chain connects TRBV30 to TRBJ2-1, with a weak D call TRBD1 (5 bases). The ends were cut back, 5 bases at V and 0 bases at J, with 11 bases in the middle. The CDR3 totals 14 residues. Germline values: CDR1 GTSNPN, CDR2 SVGIG (reference sequence). The DNA of the CDR3 is TGTGCCTGGGTCAGGGCAAACTCCTACAATGAGCAGTTCTTC. This translates into CAWVRANSYNEQFF.

The CDR3 region has the DNA TGTGCCAGCAGCGTCAAGACAGGGGCGGAGAAGACCCAGTACTTC. It yields the protein CASSVKTGAEKTQYF. The chain uses TRBV5-4 and TRBJ2-5, with 8 bases matching TRBD1. J gave up 6 bases and V 4 bases, and 11 bases lay outside the gene matches. Germline CDR1 and CDR2: SGHNT and YYREEE (reference sequence). CDR3 length: 15 residues.

V and J are TRBV27 and TRBJ2-1; possible D gene TRBD2, 6 bases. The CDR3 totals 13 residues. V was clipped by 5 bases and J by 9 bases, with 14 bases between them. The germline CDR1 and CDR2 sequences are MNHEY and SMNVEV (reference sequence). CDR3 DNA: TGTGCCAGCAGTCTTAGCGGCCCTGGTGAGCAGTTCTTC. Translated, it gives CASSLSGPGEQFF.

CDR3 protein: CAISESRGQPQHF. CDR3 bases: TGTGCCATCAGTGAGTCCAGGGGTCAGCCCCAGCATTTT. The chain joins TRBV10-3 to TRBJ1-5; perhaps TRBD1 as D (6 bases). CDR1 is ENHRY, CDR2 SYGVKD, per germline. Trimming stripped 0 bases from V and 6 bases from J, with 6 bases between. The CDR3 totals 13 residues.

The chain has TRBV5-4 and TRBJ2-2, with TRBD1 identical over 8 bases. Germline CDR1 is SGHNT and CDR2 is YYREEE (reference sequence). The CDR3 totals 16 residues. V was pared by 3 bases and J by 6 bases, with 10 bases of the junction left unmatched. The CDR3 is CASSSAGTGGSGELFF. In DNA form, the CDR3 reads TGTGCCAGCAGCTCAGCCGGGACAGGAGGGTCCGGGGAGCTGTTTTTT.

The chain combines TRBV4-1 with TRBJ1-5; tentatively, D is TRBD1 (6 bases). CDR3 size: 16 residues. V shed 0 bases and J shed 3 bases, with 12 bases lying between them. Germline V lookup: CDR1 MGHRA, CDR2 YSYEKL. CDR3 in amino acids: CASSQEGGQHNQPQHF. CDR3 in DNA: TGCGCCAGCAGCCAAGAGGGGGGGCAACACAATCAGCCCCAGCATTTT.

The chain employs TRBV10-3 and TRBJ2-6; possible D gene TRBD1, 5 bases. The CDR3 spans 14 residues. Germline V gene lookup returns CDR1 ENHRY and CDR2 SYGVKD. Trimming shortened V by 6 bases and J by 3 bases, and 9 bases separated the two germline ends. CDR3 in amino acids: CAIRQGSGANVLTF. The CDR3 region has the DNA TGTGCCATCAGGCAGGGCAGTGGGGCCAACGTCCTGACTTTC.

The chain links TRBV28 to TRBJ1-2, with D perhaps matching TRBD1 (6 bases). V was cut by 6 bases and J by 4 bases, with 12 bases left in between. This CDR3 is built from 13 residues. The germline V gene has CDR1 MDHEN and CDR2 SYDVKM. The CDR3 protein is CASRATGPYGYTF. The CDR3 bases are TGTGCCAGCAGAGCCACAGGGCCCTATGGCTACACCTTC.

The rearrangement joins TRBV6-5 to TRBJ1-1; no clear D. The CDR3 has 13 amino acids. Germline V gene sequence: CDR1 MNHEY, CDR2 SVGAGI. The V end lost 11 bases, the J end lost 3 bases, and 16 bases lay between the germline ends. In DNA form, the CDR3 reads TGTGCCGTGCAGGAGGCGGTGTACACTGAAGCTTTCTTT. It specifies CAVQEAVYTEAFF.

The J gene is TRBJ1-1, the V gene TRBV29-1; TRBD1 matches 7 bases. The CDR3 sequence is 11 residues long. The germline CDR1 and CDR2 sequences are SQVTM and ANQGSEA. V gave up 7 bases and J gave up 10 bases; unmatched junction bases: 9. CDR3 region: CSAREQGPAFF. In DNA form, the CDR3 reads TGCAGCGCTCGGGAACAGGGGCCAGCTTTCTTT. Together with reference TRBV29-1 and TRBJ1-1, the CDR3 gives the full variable domain: SAVISQKPSRDICQRGTSLTIQCQVDSQVTMMFWYRQQPGQSLTLIATANQGSEATYESGFVIDKFPISRPNLTFSTLTVSNMSPEDSSIYLCSAREQGPAFFGQGTRLTVV.

This clone has only a few counts. This CDR3 reads CASSLRVNTEAFF. CDR3 sequence (DNA): TGTGCCAGCAGCTTGCGAGTAAACACTGAAGCTTTCTTT. The chain uses TRBV5-5 and TRBJ1-1; D not certain. This CDR3 is 13 amino acids long. CDR1 is SGHKS and CDR2 is YYEKEE in the germline V gene (reference sequence). V was clipped by 1 base and J by 2 bases, with 6 bases between them.

This clone was detected a few times. The chain carries TRBV29-1 and TRBJ1-2, with D possibly TRBD1 on 5 matching bases. Trimming pared 2 bases from V and 3 bases from J, leaving 16 bases between. CDR1 is SQVTM, CDR2 ANQGSEA, per germline. The CDR3 totals 15 residues. The CDR3 DNA sequence: TGCAGCGTTGAACAAACCCGGCGGGGCTACTATGGCTACACCTTC. Translation gives CSVEQTRRGYYGYTF.

The DNA of the CDR3 is TGTGCCAGCAGTTTTCCGGGACTAGATACGCAGTATTTT. It translates to CASSFPGLDTQYF. The V gene is TRBV6-6, the J gene TRBJ2-3, with a possible D match to TRBD2 (6 bases). Per germline, CDR1 MNHNY and CDR2 SVGAGI (reference sequence). This CDR3 is 13 amino acids long. Deletions cut 4 bases from V and 5 bases from J, with 10 bases between.

The rearrangement joins TRBV5-1 to TRBJ2-1, with 7 bases fitting TRBD2. V was clipped by 1 base and J by 8 bases; unmatched bases: 9. CDR1 SGHRS and CDR2 YFSETQ come from the germline V gene. The CDR3 consists of 15 residues. This CDR3 reads CASSLSSGKGHEQFF. CDR3 bases: TGCGCCAGCAGCTTGAGCAGCGGGAAGGGGCATGAGCAGTTCTTC. Full variable domain (remainder filled in from reference TRBV5-1 and TRBJ2-1): KAGVTQTPRYLIKTRGQQVTLSCSPISGHRSVSWYQQTPGQGLQFLFEYFSETQRNKGNFPGRFSGRQFSNSRSEMNVSTLELGDSALYLCASSLSSGKGHEQFFGPGTRLTVL.

This clone was detected a few times. V gene TRBV29-1 combines with J gene TRBJ1-1; 7 bases line up with TRBD1. The CDR3 has 11 residues. Per the germline V gene, CDR1 is SQVTM and CDR2 is ANQGSEA. With 7 bases clipped from V and 6 bases from J, the junction kept 5 bases outside the gene matches. In nucleotides, the CDR3 is TGCAGCGCCCAGGGGGAGGCTGAAGCTTTCTTT. It codes for CSAQGEAEAFF. The whole variable domain, remainder taken from reference TRBV29-1 and TRBJ1-1, is SAVISQKPSRDICQRGTSLTIQCQVDSQVTMMFWYRQQPGQSLTLIATANQGSEATYESGFVIDKFPISRPNLTFSTLTVSNMSPEDSSIYLCSAQGEAEAFFGQGTRLTVV.

The gene calls are TRBV7-2 and TRBJ2-7; 15 bases match TRBD2. V was clipped by 6 bases and J by 6 bases; unmatched bases: 6. The CDR3 covers 15 residues. In germline, CDR1 is SGHTA, CDR2 FQGNSA. The CDR3 DNA sequence: TGTGCCAGCAGTCGGACTAGCGGGGGGGTTGCCGAGCAGTACTTC. It encodes CASSRTSGGVAEQYF.

The chain links TRBV18 to TRBJ1-6; TRBD1 matches at 7 bases. CDR3 length: 14 amino acids. V trimming: 3 bases; J trimming: 10 bases; junction bases outside the gene matches: 6. From germline, CDR1 is KGHSH and CDR2 LQKENI. CDR3 region: CASSPDREVSPLHF. As DNA, the CDR3 is TGTGCCAGCTCACCCGACAGGGAAGTCTCACCCCTCCACTTT.

This chain uses TRBV11-2 with TRBJ2-4; D is unresolved. The V end lost 2 bases, the J end lost 9 bases, and 11 bases lay between the germline ends. Germline V CDR1 and CDR2: SGHAT, FQNNGV. This CDR3 is built from 13 residues. CDR3 loop: CASSLQPGSIQYF. The CDR3 DNA sequence: TGTGCCAGCAGCTTACAGCCGGGTTCCATTCAGTACTTC.

The chain couples TRBV6-4 to TRBJ2-2, with TRBD2 as a possible D gene (5 bases). The V end was cut by 7 bases, the J end by 4 bases, with 13 bases between. The germline V gene has CDR1 MRHNA and CDR2 SNTAGT. The CDR3 is 14 residues long. CDR3 residues: CASKLEGGTGELFF. CDR3 coding DNA: TGTGCCAGCAAGCTTGAGGGTGGCACCGGGGAGCTGTTTTTT.

The rearrangement joins TRBV7-3 to TRBJ2-2; 12 bases match TRBD2. Germline CDR1 is SGHTA and CDR2 is FQGTGA. V shed 5 bases and J 3 bases; nucleotides not matched to a gene: 1. The CDR3 loop spans 15 amino acids. CDR3 loop: CASSLAGGYTGELFF. The CDR3 DNA follows: TGTGCCAGCAGCCTAGCGGGGGGGTACACCGGGGAGCTGTTTTTT.

The V gene is TRBV5-1, the J gene TRBJ1-1, with 9 positions matching TRBD1. CDR1 and CDR2 from the germline V gene are SGHRS and YFSETQ. The CDR3 spans 13 residues. V lost 3 bases to trimming and J lost 5 bases; unmatched junction nucleotides: 2. The CDR3 bases are TGCGCCAGCAGCTCTGGACAGGGGACTGAAGCTTTCTTT. It encodes CASSSGQGTEAFF.

The chain recombines TRBV6-6 with TRBJ2-3, with TRBD1 matching over 8 bases. Germline V gene data show CDR1 as MNHNY and CDR2 as SVGAGI (reference sequence). V lost 4 bases, J lost 8 bases, and 8 bases stayed unmatched. CDR3 size: 14 residues. Written as DNA, the CDR3 is TGTGCCAGCAGTTTGACAGGGGAGCCCGGTACGCAGTATTTT. Its protein product is CASSLTGEPGTQYF.

By sample share, this clone is medium-sized. The chain couples TRBV4-1 to TRBJ2-4, with D uncertain. Trimming pared 4 bases from V and 0 bases from J, leaving 7 bases between. This CDR3 has 14 residues. Germline V gene sequence: CDR1 MGHRA, CDR2 YSYEKL. The CDR3, as DNA: TGCGCCAGCAGCCCTTGGCCAGCCAAAAACATTCAGTACTTC. Translating it yields CASSPWPAKNIQYF.

The chain has TRBV28 and TRBJ2-4, with 7 positions matching TRBD2. Looked up from germline, CDR1 is MDHEN and CDR2 is SYDVKM. This CDR3 comprises 15 residues. V gave up 5 bases and J gave up 3 bases; unmatched junction bases: 7. Here the CDR3 DNA reads TGTGCCAGCAGTCCCCGGGGGGAAGGCAAAAACATTCAGTACTTC. It encodes CASSPRGEGKNIQYF.

This chain connects TRBV19 to TRBJ1-2, with D possibly TRBD1 on 6 matching bases. This CDR3 is 14 amino acids long. The V end lost 3 bases, the J end lost 3 bases, and 11 bases lay between the germline ends. The V gene's germline CDR1 is LNHDA and CDR2 SQIVND (reference sequence). This CDR3 reads CASSIPRGYYGYTF. DNA for the CDR3: TGTGCCAGTAGTATCCCCAGGGGATACTATGGCTACACCTTC.

This chain joins TRBV7-2 and TRBJ2-5; the D is unclear. Germline V gene lookup returns CDR1 SGHTA and CDR2 FQGNSA. This CDR3 is built from 13 residues. Trimming removed 3 bases at V and 5 bases at J, with 10 bases between. The CDR3 loop reads CASSFPMRETQYF. CDR3 nucleotide sequence: TGTGCCAGCAGCTTCCCTATGAGGGAGACCCAGTACTTC.

The chain combines TRBV11-3 with TRBJ2-1; possible D gene TRBD1, 6 bases. The CDR3 runs to 13 residues. Trimming left V 4 bases short and J 9 bases short, with 13 bases between. The germline V gene has CDR1 SGHNT and CDR2 YENEEA. In DNA form, the CDR3 reads TGTGCCAGCAGCTCAATACAGGGTCCTGAGCAGTTCTTC. Translated: CASSSIQGPEQFF.